Shown below are 16 T cell receptor beta chains from a single sample sequenced in a study of T cells after yellow fever vaccination. TCRdb reprocessed the 5' RACE reads via MiXCR and lists one record per CDR3 protein. The table lists some 250,000 distinct CDR3 sequences, around 3.5% of them singletons. This specimen was PBMCs, taken 15 days after the yellow fever booster vaccination. All receptors derive from a young man who received the YFV17D yellow fever vaccine.

This clonotype occurred many times. J is TRBJ1-6 and V is TRBV7-2, with a tentative D call TRBD1 (5 bases). This CDR3 comprises 15 residues. The V gene's germline CDR1 is SGHTA and CDR2 FQGNSA. V dropped 5 bases and J dropped 11 bases, with 19 bases sitting between them. CDR3 sequence reads: CASSLDWGKRAPLHF. The CDR3 DNA reads TGTGCCAGCAGCCTAGATTGGGGCAAAAGGGCACCCCTCCACTTT.

At least ten counts were recorded for this clonotype. The V call is TRBV20-1, the J call TRBJ2-7; 8 bases are shared with TRBD2. This CDR3 is 15 amino acids long. Trimming removed 6 bases from V and 5 bases from J; junction bases left unmatched: 15. The V gene's germline CDR1 is DFQATT and CDR2 SNEGSKA (reference sequence). This chain's CDR3 is CSAKRGPHVKDEQYV. The DNA for the CDR3 is TGCAGTGCGAAGCGGGGGCCCCATGTGAAGGACGAGCAGTACGTC.

This clonotype was detected ten times or more. This sequence joins TRBV12-3 or TRBV12-4 and TRBJ1-5, with D tentatively TRBD1 (5 bases). There are 15 residues in the CDR3. Between the trimmed V and J ends, which lost 6 bases and 0 bases, there was a span of 12 bases. CDR3 DNA: TGTGCCAGCAGCCTGACAGAGTATAGCAATCAGCCCCAGCATTTT. This encodes CASSLTEYSNQPQHF.

The gene calls are TRBV7-8 and TRBJ2-1; maybe TRBD1 (6 bases). Germline V CDR1 and CDR2: SGHVS, FQNEAQ. This CDR3 spans 11 amino acids. Trimming stripped 5 bases from V and 12 bases from J, with 11 bases between. DNA for the CDR3: TGTGCCAGCAGCACGGGACATCGGCAGTTCTTC. This sequence encodes CASSTGHRQFF.

This clonotype appeared many times. The chain couples TRBV12-3 or TRBV12-4 to TRBJ2-7; no reliable D call. V was shortened by 3 bases and J by 0 bases, with 15 bases between the two germline ends. The CDR3 runs to 16 residues. The chain's CDR3 is CASSLRVRAHSYEQYV. CDR3 nucleotides: TGTGCCAGCAGTTTGAGAGTGCGCGCCCACTCCTACGAGCAGTACGTC.

This clonotype was detected only a few times. V gene TRBV28 combines with J gene TRBJ1-5; the D is unclear. Germline CDR1 is MDHEN and CDR2 is SYDVKM. V was trimmed by 6 bases and J by 3 bases, leaving 9 bases between them. This CDR3 contains 13 residues. The CDR3 DNA follows: TGTGCCAGCAGGCAAACCCCCAATCAGCCCCAGCATTTT. Residues: CASRQTPNQPQHF.

This chain joins TRBV25-1 and TRBJ1-4; D perhaps matches TRBD1 (6 bases). This CDR3 has 14 residues. Germline V gene data show CDR1 as MGHDK and CDR2 as SYGVNS. The germline V and J ends were trimmed by 2 bases and 10 bases, with 14 bases remaining between them. The CDR3 sequence: CASSEGGREGKLFF. DNA for the CDR3: TGTGCCAGCAGTGAAGGGGGCAGGGAGGGAAAACTGTTTTTT.

This clonotype appeared many times. At one end, the junction sequence differs from germline, possibly due to a read error. The chain carries TRBV7-7 and TRBJ2-2; the D gene is possibly TRBD2 (6 bases). Per the germline V gene, CDR1 is SSHAT and CDR2 is FNYEAQ (reference sequence). This CDR3 spans 15 amino acids. In nucleotides, the CDR3 is TGTGCTAGCAGCGACCGGGCCGCGGGGACCGGGGAGCTGTTTTTT. Protein: CASSDRAAGTGELFF.

This clonotype was detected ten times or more. The chain uses TRBV20-1 and TRBJ1-2; 7 nucleotides align to TRBD1. J gave up 3 bases and V 6 bases, and 1 base lay outside the gene matches. Germline loops: CDR1 DFQATT, CDR2 SNEGSKA (reference sequence). The CDR3 contains 11 residues. Here the CDR3 DNA reads TGCAGTGCCACAGGGGACTATGGCTACACCTTC. As protein: CSATGDYGYTF.

This clonotype was seen many times. V and J are TRBV9 and TRBJ2-5; D may be TRBD2 (5 bases). This CDR3 region has 13 residues. Trimming pared 0 bases from V and 4 bases from J, leaving 7 bases between. Per germline, CDR1 SGDLS and CDR2 YYNGEE. The CDR3 nucleotides are TGTGCCAGCAGCGTAGCGGAGGCAGAGACCCAGTACTTC. Its protein product is CASSVAEAETQYF.

There are many counts of this clonotype. J is TRBJ2-1 and V is TRBV18; the match to TRBD2 covers 13 bases. The CDR3 has 14 amino acids. The V gene end was trimmed by 6 bases and the J gene end by 12 bases; junction bases not matched to a gene: 8. CDR1 is KGHSH and CDR2 is LQKENI in the germline V gene. The CDR3, as DNA: TGTGCCAGCTCTTCCGGACTAGCGGGAGATTGGCAGTTCTTC. Translation: CASSSGLAGDWQFF.

This clonotype was counted ten times or more. The rearrangement joins TRBV18 to TRBJ1-5; D gene ambiguous. Germline V lookup: CDR1 KGHSH, CDR2 LQKENI. V dropped 4 bases and J dropped 1 base, with 11 bases sitting between them. This CDR3 has 15 amino acids. The CDR3 reads CASSRTAASNQPQHF. The CDR3 DNA is TGTGCCAGCTCACGCACCGCGGCCAGCAATCAGCCCCAGCATTTT.

V usage is TRBV30 and J usage is TRBJ2-5, with a weak D call TRBD1 (6 bases). CDR3 length: 13 residues. Germline V gene data show CDR1 as GTSNPN and CDR2 as SVGIG (reference sequence). V was shortened by 2 bases and J by 2 bases, with 9 bases between the two germline ends. CDR3 DNA: TGTGCCTGGAGTCAGGGGCCTCAAGAGACCCAGTACTTC. Protein product: CAWSQGPQETQYF.

This clonotype was detected ten times or more. This chain's CDR3 is CASSQEQSDYGYTF. CDR3 in DNA: TGTGCCAGCAGCCAAGAACAGAGTGATTATGGCTACACCTTC. This chain connects TRBV4-2 to TRBJ1-2; D is uncertain. The CDR3 is made up of 14 amino acids. The ends were cut back, 0 bases at V and 5 bases at J, with 10 bases in the middle. Germline V gives CDR1 LGHNA, CDR2 YNFKEQ.

There are many counts of this clonotype. This chain connects TRBV4-3 to TRBJ1-2, with D possibly TRBD1 on 6 matching bases. This CDR3 contains 14 residues. V lost 1 base and J 5 bases, leaving 11 bases between the germline ends. The germline V gene encodes CDR1 LGHNA and CDR2 YSLEER. The CDR3: CASSQVRTAYGYTF. The CDR3 DNA is TGCGCCAGCAGCCAAGTACGGACAGCTTATGGCTACACCTTC.

This clonotype was detected ten times or more. The chain links TRBV5-4 to TRBJ2-7; 9 nucleotides match TRBD2. CDR3 size: 13 residues. J was trimmed by 6 bases and V by 1 base; bases with no gene match: 2. Per germline, CDR1 SGHNT and CDR2 YYREEE (reference sequence). CDR3 protein: CASSLRLAVEQYF. The CDR3 DNA reads as TGTGCCAGCAGCTTGAGACTAGCGGTCGAGCAGTACTTC.